The sample holds a few counts of the clone carrying this T cell receptor (beta chain). The antigen is unknown. These data originate in a study of beta chain features in type 1 diabetes. Overall study findings and caveats: Shorter TCRB CDR3s, moderately but significantly so, marked every one of the four CD4+ subsets in Type 1 diabetes patients.

CD4+ cells of the naive, central memory, regulatory and stem cell-like memory types were sorted via CD45RO/CCR7/CD25/CD127/CD95/CD27. This CDR3 region has 15 residues. The V gene's germline CDR1 is SGHRS and CDR2 YFSETQ. The ends lost 6 bases at V and 2 bases at J; junction bases unmatched: 10. The entirety of the isolated RNA underwent reverse transcription, so expressed TCRB transcripts were sequenced. The table came from immunoSEQ multiplex PCR; TCRdb's copy has only in-frame clones and leaves some out. The sample shows hundreds of thousands of clones, 9.3% of them seen only once. The clonotype originates from a man younger than 45 with type 1 diabetes. The chain uses TRBV5-1 and TRBJ1-2; 7 positions agree with TRBD1. Sequenced input: central memory CD4+ T cells from blood. For the CDR3, the DNA is TGCGCCAGCACACAGACTCTGGGACAGAACTATGGCTACACCTTC. Translation gives CASTQTLGQNYGYTF. Full variable domain (missing parts from reference TRBV5-1 and TRBJ1-2): KAGVTQTPRYLIKTRGQQVTLSCSPISGHRSVSWYQQTPGQGLQFLFEYFSETQRNKGNFPGRFSGRQFSNSRSEMNVSTLELGDSALYLCASTQTLGQNYGYTFGSGTRLTVV.